This TCR beta chain is from a study of cytomegalovirus exposure and HLA in healthy donors. The V and J ends lost 5 bases and 6 bases, in that order; junction bases with no gene match: 2. CDR3 length equals 13 residues. Germline assignment: CDR1 ENHRY and CDR2 SYGVKD. To note about this clone: No antigen is known for it.

Findings and caveats of the study: Most TCR beta V segments were productive about 87% or about 30% of the time in an earlier analysis.

The PCR contained 60 Vbeta and 13 Jbeta primers. Assay: immunoSEQ multiplex PCR; the TCRdb copy retains only in-frame clones and omits some. The repertoire holds roughly 100,000 clones, with around 76% as singletons. This clonotype was obtained from a man aged 40-49 years in good health and CMV-seropositive. The rearrangement uses TRBV10-3 and TRBJ2-2; 8 nucleotides line up with TRBD1. What was sequenced was PBMCs. CDR3 residues: CAISSDRAGELFF. The CDR3 coding sequence is TGTGCCATCAGTTCGGACAGGGCCGGGGAGCTGTTTTTT.